This TCR beta chain was sequenced during a study of vaccination effects on CD4 cells after COVID-19. At the level of the study: All participants had two doses of either the BNT162b2 or mRNA-1273 vaccine.

Trimming took 2 bases from V and 8 from J, leaving 6 bases between them. The CDR3 has 12 amino acids. Germline V gene sequence: CDR1 SGHTA, CDR2 FQGTGA. The sample holds a few counts of this clone. What it binds is unknown. Assay: immunoSEQ multiplex PCR; the TCRdb copy retains only in-frame clones and omits some. This table has just under 75,000 clones, approximately 75% appearing once. Antigen-specific CD4+ T cell clonotypes were called by their expansion after viral peptide-pool culture in ViraFEST. The culture ran for about eleven days before CD4+ T cells were isolated. Prior SARS-CoV-2 infection was absent in the vaccine recipients, as shown by negative nucleocapsid antibodies. A half-medium replacement with IL-2 medium was carried out on days 3 and 7. General study findings and limits: Cross-reactivity toward common cold coronaviruses was confined to only 1 of 255 vaccine-induced clones in healthy vaccinees. The study dataset contains few convalescent patients and includes no early post-infection timepoints.

The TCR originated in a human donor who received a COVID-19 vaccine. This chain links TRBV7-3 with TRBJ2-2; D gene uncertain. The sequences come from CD4+ T cells from PBMCs cultured with HCoV-NL63 spike peptides, collected before COVID-19 vaccination. For the CDR3, the DNA is TGTGCCAGCAGCTTAGAGCCGGGGGAGCTGTTTTTT. As protein: CASSLEPGELFF.